This T cell receptor (beta chain) was retrieved from a study of T cells after yellow fever vaccination. Findings and caveats of the study: Abundant clonotypes from the bulk population could contaminate FACS-sorted repertoires. The booster response re-showed most primary clones: 96% CD4, almost 90% CD8.

As for this clonotype: Its matching antigen is unknown.

A single record per CDR3 protein comes from TCRdb applying MiXCR to the 5' RACE reads. Altogether just under 600,000 distinct CDR3 sequences are present, less than 15% being singletons, with the ten largest covering around 15%. The starting material was PBMCs, obtained on the day of the yellow fever booster vaccination. The TCR was taken from a man aged 30 to 45 who received the YFV17D yellow fever vaccine.

The CDR3 sequence: CASFSGTRANNEQFF. DNA of the CDR3: TGTGCCAGCTTCTCCGGGACTAGGGCAAACAATGAGCAGTTCTTC. The chain links TRBV28 to TRBJ2-1; TRBD2 aligns across 8 bases. Germline values: CDR1 MDHEN, CDR2 SYDVKM. The CDR3 extends over 15 amino acids. V was pared by 8 bases and J by 5 bases, with 11 bases of the junction left unmatched.